This is a list of T cell receptor beta chains from one sample in a study of low-dose radiotherapy and immunotherapy resistance in tumors. One entry per CDR3 protein, called by TCRdb with MiXCR from the reads. Of roughly 90,000 distinct CDR3 sequences in the sample, about 20% are singletons; the top ten hold over 10%. This specimen consisted of PBMCs, obtained after low-dose radiotherapy plus immunotherapy. The receptor source for this set is a female donor with ovarian cancer. CDR3s include the opening cysteine and the closing phenylalanine or tryptophan. Fields, in order: CDR3 protein, J gene, clone size, V gene. Not all rows give a size; the values are once, few, many and, for expanded clones, a class.

cdr3_aa: CASRNTPSSYNEQFF
j_call: TRBJ2-1
clone_size: many
v_call: TRBV7-2

cdr3_aa: CASSQDLGWGASNSPLHF
j_call: TRBJ1-6
clone_size: many
v_call: TRBV4-2

cdr3_aa: CASSLEGTGLNEKLFF
j_call: TRBJ1-4
clone_size: many
v_call: TRBV5-1

cdr3_aa: CASSALLSTDTQYF
j_call: TRBJ2-3
clone_size: few
v_call: TRBV5-1

cdr3_aa: CASSPTGGHNQPQHF
j_call: TRBJ1-5
clone_size: few
v_call: TRBV18

cdr3_aa: CASSSRDLTNTGELFF
j_call: TRBJ2-2
clone_size: -
v_call: TRBV5-1

cdr3_aa: CSAGTAGGGNTEAFF
j_call: TRBJ1-1
clone_size: many
v_call: TRBV29-1

cdr3_aa: CATSATSGSHRGTYEQYF
j_call: TRBJ2-7
clone_size: many
v_call: TRBV24-1

cdr3_aa: CASSLDGGLLEQFF
j_call: TRBJ2-1
clone_size: many
v_call: TRBV5-6

cdr3_aa: CASSPRGGDEKLFF
j_call: TRBJ1-4
clone_size: many
v_call: TRBV18

cdr3_aa: CASSSNRVPVREQYF
j_call: TRBJ2-7
clone_size: many
v_call: TRBV7-9

cdr3_aa: CASSPTMNTEAFF
j_call: TRBJ1-1
clone_size: many
v_call: TRBV3-1

cdr3_aa: CASSFSAEAFF
j_call: TRBJ1-1
clone_size: -
v_call: TRBV6-5

cdr3_aa: CASSQSDARTDTQYF
j_call: TRBJ2-3
clone_size: many
v_call: TRBV11-3

cdr3_aa: CASSLGPSNQPQHF
j_call: TRBJ1-5
clone_size: many
v_call: TRBV7-2

cdr3_aa: CAWSRDRVRSGANVLTF
j_call: TRBJ2-6
clone_size: many
v_call: TRBV30

cdr3_aa: CAWSLGGNQPQHF
j_call: TRBJ1-5
clone_size: few
v_call: TRBV30

cdr3_aa: CASSFGGGTADEQYF
j_call: TRBJ2-7
clone_size: many
v_call: TRBV5-1

cdr3_aa: CASSVGMEMAQFF
j_call: TRBJ2-1
clone_size: many
v_call: TRBV9

cdr3_aa: CASSVDTGSTDTQYF
j_call: TRBJ2-3
clone_size: many
v_call: TRBV9

cdr3_aa: CASSSLSGSSYNEQFF
j_call: TRBJ2-1
clone_size: many
v_call: TRBV5-1

cdr3_aa: CASSQTGTGNTEAFF
j_call: TRBJ1-1
clone_size: once
v_call: TRBV18

cdr3_aa: CGSSPRGLSGELFF
j_call: TRBJ2-2
clone_size: many
v_call: TRBV7-9

cdr3_aa: CASQQAPRNTEAFF
j_call: TRBJ1-1
clone_size: many
v_call: TRBV28

cdr3_aa: CASSVDPSGRALDTQYF
j_call: TRBJ2-3
clone_size: many
v_call: TRBV9

cdr3_aa: CASSLPGPGANVLTF
j_call: TRBJ2-6
clone_size: many
v_call: TRBV28

cdr3_aa: CASSYRQGGGYTF
j_call: TRBJ1-2
clone_size: many
v_call: TRBV6-2/TRBV6-3

cdr3_aa: CASSVGQGATDTQYF
j_call: TRBJ2-3
clone_size: many
v_call: TRBV9

cdr3_aa: CASRGTSVNEQYF
j_call: TRBJ2-7
clone_size: many
v_call: TRBV2

cdr3_aa: CASSPLLARGIGTDTQYF
j_call: TRBJ2-3
clone_size: many
v_call: TRBV18

cdr3_aa: CASSQERNTIYF
j_call: TRBJ1-3
clone_size: -
v_call: TRBV4-1

cdr3_aa: CATGGGTDTQYF
j_call: TRBJ2-3
clone_size: many
v_call: TRBV24-1

cdr3_aa: CASSLRQGAYGYTF
j_call: TRBJ1-2
clone_size: many
v_call: TRBV12-3/TRBV12-4

cdr3_aa: CASRGDSTDTQYF
j_call: TRBJ2-3
clone_size: many
v_call: TRBV2

cdr3_aa: CASSPHGGLAGADTQYF
j_call: TRBJ2-3
clone_size: many
v_call: TRBV7-9

cdr3_aa: CASSRGQGGSNQPQHF
j_call: TRBJ1-5
clone_size: many
v_call: TRBV6-5

cdr3_aa: CASCSRALAYNEQFF
j_call: TRBJ2-1
clone_size: -
v_call: TRBV3-1

cdr3_aa: CASSDGWASEKLFF
j_call: TRBJ1-4
clone_size: many
v_call: TRBV2

cdr3_aa: CSAGVEQFF
j_call: TRBJ2-1
clone_size: -
v_call: TRBV20-1

cdr3_aa: CASSVVGTGAVTDTQYF
j_call: TRBJ2-3
clone_size: many
v_call: TRBV9

cdr3_aa: CASSLSQPNTGELFF
j_call: TRBJ2-2
clone_size: -
v_call: TRBV5-1

cdr3_aa: CASNPTGSKGNYGYTF
j_call: TRBJ1-2
clone_size: many
v_call: TRBV6-2/TRBV6-3

cdr3_aa: CASSILMVGGSQTGELFF
j_call: TRBJ2-2
clone_size: many
v_call: TRBV19

cdr3_aa: CASSLPKTTVLDYTQYF
j_call: TRBJ2-3
clone_size: many
v_call: TRBV28

cdr3_aa: CASSFLGEGGNQPQHF
j_call: TRBJ1-5
clone_size: many
v_call: TRBV11-3

cdr3_aa: CAWSVQGGYTDTQYF
j_call: TRBJ2-3
clone_size: -
v_call: TRBV30

cdr3_aa: CASSPRHEPFQPQHF
j_call: TRBJ1-5
clone_size: many
v_call: TRBV6-2/TRBV6-3

cdr3_aa: CASGRSFNTEAFF
j_call: TRBJ1-1
clone_size: many
v_call: TRBV6-2/TRBV6-3

cdr3_aa: CASLRTANSPLHF
j_call: TRBJ1-6
clone_size: many
v_call: TRBV6-2/TRBV6-3

cdr3_aa: CASSLLSGITGELFF
j_call: TRBJ2-2
clone_size: -
v_call: TRBV28

cdr3_aa: CASSPWGNENTEAFF
j_call: TRBJ1-1
clone_size: many
v_call: TRBV28

cdr3_aa: CASSSPGGIAISYSNQPQHF
j_call: TRBJ1-5
clone_size: -
v_call: TRBV28

cdr3_aa: CSVEGSSGETQYF
j_call: TRBJ2-5
clone_size: many
v_call: TRBV29-1

cdr3_aa: CASSSIRTGFSYEQYF
j_call: TRBJ2-7
clone_size: many
v_call: TRBV5-1

cdr3_aa: CASPPGARATTDTQYF
j_call: TRBJ2-3
clone_size: -
v_call: TRBV27